The entry below gives a single T cell receptor beta chain sequence along with its context. Its antigen is as yet unknown. The data originate from a study of beta chain features in type 1 diabetes. Across the study: Sorted cell examination encompassed 85 million to 140 million cells across all samples. Study observations and caveats: Shortening that was moderate but significant affected the TCRB CDR3s of Type 1 diabetes patients in all four CD4+ subsets. A closer apparent resemblance between naive, central memory and Treg TCRB repertoires was seen in patients than in healthy donors.

This CDR3 comprises 15 residues. V lost 4 bases and J lost 3, with 16 bases in between. The germline gives CDR1 SGHNT, CDR2 YYREEE (reference sequence). The study reverse transcribed the entire isolated RNA, so it sequenced expressed TCRB transcripts. This table comes from immunoSEQ multiplex PCR, and its TCRdb copy is limited to in-frame clones, with some not included. The sample has about 370,000 clones, 8.5% to 10% seen once. The clonotype originates from a man in his thirties or forties with type 1 diabetes. V gene TRBV5-4 combines with J gene TRBJ1-1; a possible D gene is TRBD1 (6 bases). The sample consisted of central memory CD4+ T cells from blood. Here the CDR3 DNA reads TGTGCCAGCAGCATGGAGGGCAGGGGAGACACTGAAGCTTTCTTT. The encoded protein is CASSMEGRGDTEAFF.